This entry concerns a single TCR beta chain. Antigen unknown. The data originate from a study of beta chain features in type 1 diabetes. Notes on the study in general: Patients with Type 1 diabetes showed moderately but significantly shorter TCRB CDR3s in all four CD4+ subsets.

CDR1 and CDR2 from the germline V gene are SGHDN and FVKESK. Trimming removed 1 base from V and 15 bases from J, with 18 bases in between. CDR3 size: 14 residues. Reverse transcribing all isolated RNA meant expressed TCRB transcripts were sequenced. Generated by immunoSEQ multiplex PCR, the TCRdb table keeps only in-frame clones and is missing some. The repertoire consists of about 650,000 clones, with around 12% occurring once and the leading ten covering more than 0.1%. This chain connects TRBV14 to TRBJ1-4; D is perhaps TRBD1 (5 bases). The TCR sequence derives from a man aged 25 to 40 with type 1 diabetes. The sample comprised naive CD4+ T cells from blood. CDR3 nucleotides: TGTGCCAGCAGCCAAGTTCCCGAAGGGGACGGGATGTTTTTT. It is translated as CASSQVPEGDGMFF.